This T cell receptor beta chain was captured in a study of identical twins listed by TCRdb under 2016. Looking at the study overall: To test whether fetal clonotypes persist, this study deep-sequenced TCR alpha and beta repertoires from monozygotic twins, from unrelated adults of various ages, and from cord blood. To rule out contamination, the twin experiments were replicated at different times with different library preparation protocols.

General findings and caveats noted by the study authors: Because the same donors could not be followed over many years, conclusions were based on cross-sectional statistical analysis. Invariant T cells such as MAIT and iNKT could partly confound zero-insertion analyses, though diverse VJ usage argued against this for most clonotypes. Compared with coincidental sharing between unrelated individuals, out-of-frame TCR alpha sequences shared between twins showed an excess of sequences with low generation probability. Excess twin sharing in beta out-of-frame sequences was weaker because fewer shared sequences lowered the signal-to-noise ratio. Abundant cord blood beta clonotypes had fewer insertions, young adult naive repertoires showed a similar but weaker trend, and memory repertoires showed no such trend. Recombination models systematically underestimated out-of-frame TCR alpha sharing in monozygotic twins but agreed with sharing between unrelated individuals.

Library method: 5' RACE. The reads were generated on an Illumina HiSeq 2000. Template switching introduced a universal primer binding site; the final cDNA contained a unique molecular identifier, enabling accurate counting of TCR cDNA molecules. Specific primers in the conserved constant-segment region were used to synthesize first-strand cDNA for the TCR alpha and beta chains. Each cDNA library was double barcoded, with a SMART-Mk sample barcode plus Illumina barcodes, to control for contamination. TruSeq adapter sequences and Illumina sample barcodes were added in two successive PCR steps. The TCR alpha and beta cDNA libraries were sequenced on the Illumina HiSeq platform using custom primers. The original pipeline was this. MiGEC was used to process raw reads and extract unique molecular identifiers, and MiXCR was used to find CDR3 positions. For each individual, recombination models were inferred using an EM algorithm with the repgenHMM and IGoR tools. The tcR package in R was used for shared clonotype analysis, with sharing normalized by the product of cloneset sizes. To study raw recombination without the effects of thymic and clonal selection, out-of-frame nonproductive sequences were analyzed. Using fastp at Q25 and MiXCR, TCRdb reprocessed the public reads and kept productive beta chains. For every CDR3 protein sequence, its rows merge into one entry that carries the most common genes and DNA. These V and J calls derive from TCRdb rather than the authors' analysis. Counted in this sample were some 690,000 distinct CDR3 sequences; 21% of them appeared once. The ten largest clones add up to about 4.3% of the sample.

Every donor in the study was a healthy Caucasian. Three pairs of female monozygotic twins, all aged about 18 to 30 years, made up the twin cohort. Peripheral blood mononuclear cells were used as the source from which RNA for TCR libraries was isolated. Details on this clonotype: The target of this receptor is not known. Per-base quality was not reported, and no clone a single base away is much larger than it.

CDR1 SGHKS and CDR2 YYEKEE were looked up in the germline V gene (reference sequence). Trimming removed 1 base from V and 6 bases from J, leaving 10 bases between the germline ends. From its cysteine to its phenylalanine, the CDR3 spans 13 amino acids. Here the CDR3 DNA is all that survives: 39 bases in frame from base 1. These sequences were also reported in another study, on T cells expressing NK-cell markers. As noted in the second study: TCR beta-chain repertoires were profiled in sorted CD3+CD56+NKG2C+, CD3+CD56+NKG2C- and CD3+CD56-NKG2C+ T-cell subsets from fewer than 10 donors. Among the eight sequenced donors, seven were HCMV-seropositive and one was HCMV-seronegative. To restrict sorting to alphabetaTCR-expressing T cells, an anti-gammadeltaTCR antibody was added in several experiments. In six donors, the dominant CD3+CD56+NKG2C+ clonotypes ranked among the top 10 CD8+ clonotypes, making up 1.0-7.0% of CD8+ T cells. Those dominant clonotypes were again the most abundant among CD3+CD56-NKG2C+ cells in a handful of donors, at about 25-60.1%. Whether the expanded NKG2C-expressing T cell clones were specific for HCMV antigens was left unclear. The study sequenced eight donors, all healthy volunteers chosen at random: three men and five women. To determine HCMV serostatus, a commercial ELISA kit was used to detect HCMV-specific IgG in serum. For roughly six donors, bulk peripheral blood T-cell repertoires were additionally sequenced from unsorted PBMC. Reads were demultiplexed and grouped by UMI with MIGEC, and clonotypes were assembled and quantified with MiTCR. To exclude erroneous sequences, any TCR cDNA sequence not supported by at least two reads was discarded. Downstream repertoire analysis used the tcR package, and clonotypes were matched across fractions by CDR3 nucleotide sequence plus V segment. Antigen specificity was annotated against VDJdb with VDJmatch, allowing one amino acid substitution in CDR3.

The receptor comes from a woman under 30 in good health. The chain joins TRBV5-5 to TRBJ1-1; matching of 5 bases hints at TRBD1 as the D gene. The sample consisted of PBMCs. The DNA is as follows: TGTGCCAGCAGCTTGATCCTACAGGCTGAAGCTTTCTTT. Translated, this is CASSLILQAEAFF.